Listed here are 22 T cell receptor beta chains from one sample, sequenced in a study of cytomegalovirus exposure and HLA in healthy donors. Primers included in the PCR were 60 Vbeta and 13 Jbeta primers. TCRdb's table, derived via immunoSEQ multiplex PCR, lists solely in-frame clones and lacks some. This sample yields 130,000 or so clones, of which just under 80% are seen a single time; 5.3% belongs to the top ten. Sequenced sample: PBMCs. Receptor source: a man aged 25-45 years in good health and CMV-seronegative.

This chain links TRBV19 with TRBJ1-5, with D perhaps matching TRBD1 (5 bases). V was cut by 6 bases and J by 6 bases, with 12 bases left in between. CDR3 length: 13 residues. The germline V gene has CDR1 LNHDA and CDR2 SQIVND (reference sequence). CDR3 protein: CASSGGVVQPQHF. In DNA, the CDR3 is TGTGCCAGTAGCGGGGGGGTTGTTCAGCCCCAGCATTTT.

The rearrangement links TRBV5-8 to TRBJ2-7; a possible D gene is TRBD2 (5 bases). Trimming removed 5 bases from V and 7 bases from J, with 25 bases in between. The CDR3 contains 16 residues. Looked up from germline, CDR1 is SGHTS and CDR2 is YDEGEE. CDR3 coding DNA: TGTGCCAGCAGTCGCAAACCCGGGGAGCCACTAGGGGAGCAGTACTTC. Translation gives CASSRKPGEPLGEQYF.

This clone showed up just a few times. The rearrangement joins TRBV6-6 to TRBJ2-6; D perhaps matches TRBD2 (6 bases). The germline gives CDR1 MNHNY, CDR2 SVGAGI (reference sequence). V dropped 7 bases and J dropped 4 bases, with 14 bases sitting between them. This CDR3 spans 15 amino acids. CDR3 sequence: CASINGGSGANVLTF. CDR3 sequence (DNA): TGTGCCAGCATCAATGGGGGGAGCGGGGCCAACGTCCTGACTTTC.

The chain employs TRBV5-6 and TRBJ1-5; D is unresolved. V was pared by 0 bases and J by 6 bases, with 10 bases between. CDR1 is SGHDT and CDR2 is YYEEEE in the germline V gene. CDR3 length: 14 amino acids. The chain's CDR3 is CASSLGQYGQPQHF. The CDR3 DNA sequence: TGTGCCAGCAGCTTGGGACAATACGGTCAGCCCCAGCATTTT.

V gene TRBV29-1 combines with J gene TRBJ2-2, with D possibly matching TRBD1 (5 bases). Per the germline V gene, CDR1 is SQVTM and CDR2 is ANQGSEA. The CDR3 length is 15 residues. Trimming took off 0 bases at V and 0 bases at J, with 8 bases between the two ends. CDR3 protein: CSVEDWGANTGELFF. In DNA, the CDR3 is TGCAGCGTTGAAGATTGGGGCGCGAACACCGGGGAGCTGTTTTTT.

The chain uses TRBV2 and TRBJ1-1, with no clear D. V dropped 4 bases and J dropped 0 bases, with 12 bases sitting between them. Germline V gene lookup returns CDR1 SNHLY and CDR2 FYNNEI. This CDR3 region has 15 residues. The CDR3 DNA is TGTGCCAGCAGTGGTACAAGACAAATGAACACTGAAGCTTTCTTT. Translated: CASSGTRQMNTEAFF.

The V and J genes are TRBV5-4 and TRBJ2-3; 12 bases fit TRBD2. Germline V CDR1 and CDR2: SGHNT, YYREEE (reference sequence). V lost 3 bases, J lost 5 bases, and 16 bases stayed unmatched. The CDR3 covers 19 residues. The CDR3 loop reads CASSSPKTSGGPPGDTQYF. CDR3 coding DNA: TGTGCCAGCAGCTCGCCTAAGACTAGCGGGGGCCCCCCCGGAGATACGCAGTATTTT.

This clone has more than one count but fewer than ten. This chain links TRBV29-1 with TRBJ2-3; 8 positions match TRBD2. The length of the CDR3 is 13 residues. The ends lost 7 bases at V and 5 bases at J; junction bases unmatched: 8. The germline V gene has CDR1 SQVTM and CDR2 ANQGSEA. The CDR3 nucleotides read TGCAGCGCTCGAGCGGGAGTAGGAGATACGCAGTATTTT. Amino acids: CSARAGVGDTQYF.

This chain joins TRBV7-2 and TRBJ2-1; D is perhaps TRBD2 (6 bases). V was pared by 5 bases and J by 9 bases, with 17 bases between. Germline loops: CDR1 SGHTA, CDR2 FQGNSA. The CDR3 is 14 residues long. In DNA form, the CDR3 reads TGTGCCAGCAGCCTTGGGGGGAGTGGGTTTGAGCAGTTCTTC. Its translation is CASSLGGSGFEQFF. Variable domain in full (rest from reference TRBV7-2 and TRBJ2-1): GAGVSQSPSNKVTEKGKDVELRCDPISGHTALYWYRQSLGQGLEFLIYFQGNSAPDKSGLPSDRFSAERTGGSVSTLTIQRTQQEDSAVYLCASSLGGSGFEQFFGPGTRLTVL.

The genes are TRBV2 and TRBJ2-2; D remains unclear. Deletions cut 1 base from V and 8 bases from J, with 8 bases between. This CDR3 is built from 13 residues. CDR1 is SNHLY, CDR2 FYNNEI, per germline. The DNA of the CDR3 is TGTGCCAGCAGTGAAGAGGCCGGGGGGGAGCTGTTTTTT. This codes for CASSEEAGGELFF. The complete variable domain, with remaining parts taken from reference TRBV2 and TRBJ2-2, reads EPEVTQTPSHQVTQMGQEVILRCVPISNHLYFYWYRQILGQKVEFLVSFYNNEISEKSEIFDDQFSVERPDGSNFTLKIRSTKLEDSAMYFCASSEEAGGELFFGEGSRLTVL.

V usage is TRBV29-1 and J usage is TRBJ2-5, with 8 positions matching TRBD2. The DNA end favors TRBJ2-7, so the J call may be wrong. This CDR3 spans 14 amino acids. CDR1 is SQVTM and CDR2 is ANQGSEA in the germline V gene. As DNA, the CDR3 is TGCAGCGTTTGCCCCCGAGCGGGAGTCTACGAGCAGTACTTC. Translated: CSVCPRAGVYEQYF.

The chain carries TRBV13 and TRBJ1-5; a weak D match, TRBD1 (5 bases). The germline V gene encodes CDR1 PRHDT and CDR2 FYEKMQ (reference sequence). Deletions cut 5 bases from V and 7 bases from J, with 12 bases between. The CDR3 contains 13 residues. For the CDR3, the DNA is TGTGCCAGCAGCCCCGGGACTGAACAGCCCCAGCATTTT. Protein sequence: CASSPGTEQPQHF. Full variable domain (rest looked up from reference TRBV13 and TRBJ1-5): AAGVIQSPRHLIKEKRETATLKCYPIPRHDTVYWYQQGPGQDPQFLISFYEKMQSDKGSIPDRFSAQQFSDYHSELNMSSLELGDSALYFCASSPGTEQPQHFGDGTRLSIL.

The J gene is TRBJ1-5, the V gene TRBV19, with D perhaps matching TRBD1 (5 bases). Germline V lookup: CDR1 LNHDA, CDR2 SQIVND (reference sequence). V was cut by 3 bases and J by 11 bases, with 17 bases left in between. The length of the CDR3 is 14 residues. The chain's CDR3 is CASSIPRWEGSQHF. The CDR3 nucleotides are TGTGCCAGTAGTATCCCACGGTGGGAGGGGTCCCAGCATTTT.

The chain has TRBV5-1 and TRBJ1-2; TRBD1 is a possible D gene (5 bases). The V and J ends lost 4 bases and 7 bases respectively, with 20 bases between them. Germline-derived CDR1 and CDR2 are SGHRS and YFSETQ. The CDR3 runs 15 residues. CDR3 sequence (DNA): TGCGCCAGCAGCGGTGACACAGGTTCTAGGTCTGGCTACACCTTC. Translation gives CASSGDTGSRSGYTF.

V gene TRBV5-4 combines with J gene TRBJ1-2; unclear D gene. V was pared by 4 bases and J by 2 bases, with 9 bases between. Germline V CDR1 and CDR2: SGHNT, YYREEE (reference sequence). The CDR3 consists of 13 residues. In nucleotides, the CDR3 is TGTGCCAGCAGCCACCAGGTCAACTATGGCTACACCTTC. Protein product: CASSHQVNYGYTF.

The CDR3 DNA follows: TGTGCCTGGACGGGACTAGATAGTAGGGAGCAGTACTTC. Translating it yields CAWTGLDSREQYF. V gene TRBV30 combines with J gene TRBJ2-5; 8 bases match TRBD2. This CDR3 has 13 amino acids. CDR1 is GTSNPN, CDR2 SVGIG, per germline (reference sequence). J lost 11 bases, V lost 4 bases, and 12 bases had no gene match.

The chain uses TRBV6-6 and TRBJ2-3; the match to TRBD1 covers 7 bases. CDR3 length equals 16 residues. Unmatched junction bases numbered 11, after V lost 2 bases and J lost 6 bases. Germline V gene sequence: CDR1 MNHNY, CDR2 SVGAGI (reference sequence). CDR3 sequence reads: CASSYPRQGRGDTQYF. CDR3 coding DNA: TGTGCCAGCAGTTACCCTCGACAGGGACGAGGGGATACGCAGTATTTT.

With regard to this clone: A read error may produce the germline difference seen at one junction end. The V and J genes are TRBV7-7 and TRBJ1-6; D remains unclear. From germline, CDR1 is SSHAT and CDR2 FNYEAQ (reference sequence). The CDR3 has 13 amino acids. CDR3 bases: TGTGCTAGCAGCTTAGATGTCGTTTCACCCCTCCACTTT. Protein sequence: CASSLDVVSPLHF.

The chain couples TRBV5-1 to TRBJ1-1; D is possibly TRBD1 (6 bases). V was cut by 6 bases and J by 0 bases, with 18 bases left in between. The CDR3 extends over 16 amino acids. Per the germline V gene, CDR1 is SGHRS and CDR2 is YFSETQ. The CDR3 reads CASTTGTLPMNTEAFF. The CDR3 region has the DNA TGCGCCAGCACCACGGGGACATTACCTATGAACACTGAAGCTTTCTTT. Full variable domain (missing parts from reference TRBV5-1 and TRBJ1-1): KAGVTQTPRYLIKTRGQQVTLSCSPISGHRSVSWYQQTPGQGLQFLFEYFSETQRNKGNFPGRFSGRQFSNSRSEMNVSTLELGDSALYLCASTTGTLPMNTEAFFGQGTRLTVV.

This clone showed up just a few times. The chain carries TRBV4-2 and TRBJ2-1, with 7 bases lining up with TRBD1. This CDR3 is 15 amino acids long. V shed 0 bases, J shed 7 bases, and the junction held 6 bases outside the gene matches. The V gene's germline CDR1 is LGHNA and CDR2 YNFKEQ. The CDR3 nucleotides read TGTGCCAGCAGCCAAGAGGGACAGTCTGGTAATGAGCAGTTCTTC. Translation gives CASSQEGQSGNEQFF.

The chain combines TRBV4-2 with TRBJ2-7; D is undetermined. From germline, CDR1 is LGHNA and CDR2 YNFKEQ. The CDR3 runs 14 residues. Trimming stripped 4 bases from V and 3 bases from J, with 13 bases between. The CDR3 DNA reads TGTGCCAGCAGCCGAGGCCACGAGAGCTACGAGCAGTACTTC. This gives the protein CASSRGHESYEQYF.

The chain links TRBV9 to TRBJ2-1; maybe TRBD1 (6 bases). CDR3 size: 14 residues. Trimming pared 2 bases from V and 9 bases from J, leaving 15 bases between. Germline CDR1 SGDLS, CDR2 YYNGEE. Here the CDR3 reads CASSVTGKGGEQFF. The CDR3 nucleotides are TGTGCCAGCAGCGTGACAGGCAAGGGTGGTGAGCAGTTCTTC.